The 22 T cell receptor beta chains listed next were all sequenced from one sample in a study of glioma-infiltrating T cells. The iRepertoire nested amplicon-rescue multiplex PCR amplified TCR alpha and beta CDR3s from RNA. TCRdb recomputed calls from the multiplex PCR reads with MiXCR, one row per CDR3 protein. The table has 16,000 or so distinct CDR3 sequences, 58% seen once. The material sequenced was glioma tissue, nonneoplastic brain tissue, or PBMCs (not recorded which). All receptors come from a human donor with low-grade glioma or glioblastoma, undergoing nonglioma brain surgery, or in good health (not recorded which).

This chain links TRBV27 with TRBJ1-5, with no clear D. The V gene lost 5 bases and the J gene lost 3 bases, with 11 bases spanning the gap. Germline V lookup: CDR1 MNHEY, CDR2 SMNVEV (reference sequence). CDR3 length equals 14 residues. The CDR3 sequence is CASSPGRDNQPQHF. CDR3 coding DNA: TGTGCCAGCAGTCCCGGACGGGACAATCAGCCCCAGCATTTT.

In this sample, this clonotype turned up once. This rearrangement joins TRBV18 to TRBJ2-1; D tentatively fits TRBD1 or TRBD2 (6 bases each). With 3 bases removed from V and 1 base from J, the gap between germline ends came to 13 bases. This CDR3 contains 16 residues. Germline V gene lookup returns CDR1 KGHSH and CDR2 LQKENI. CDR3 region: CASSPPGANSYNEQFF. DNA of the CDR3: TGTGCCAGCTCACCGCCGGGGGCGAATTCCTACAATGAGCAGTTCTTC.

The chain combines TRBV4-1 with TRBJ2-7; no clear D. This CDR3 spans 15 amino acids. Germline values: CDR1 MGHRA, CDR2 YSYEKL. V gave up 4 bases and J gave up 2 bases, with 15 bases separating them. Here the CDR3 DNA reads TGCGCCAGCAGCCTCAGAAGGGATCCCGCCTACGAGCAGTACTTC. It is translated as CASSLRRDPAYEQYF.

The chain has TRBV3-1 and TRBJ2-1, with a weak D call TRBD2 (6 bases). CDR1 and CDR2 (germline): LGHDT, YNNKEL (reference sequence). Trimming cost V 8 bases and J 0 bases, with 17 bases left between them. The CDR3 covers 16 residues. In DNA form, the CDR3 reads TGTGCCAGCCGCTTTGGGGCGGGGAGCTCCTACAATGAGCAGTTCTTC. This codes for CASRFGAGSSYNEQFF.

Written as DNA, the CDR3 is TGCAGTGCCCTGGACATTGCAGGAAACACCATATATTTT. The encoded protein is CSALDIAGNTIYF. The genes are TRBV20-1 and TRBJ1-3, with D possibly matching TRBD1 (5 bases). The CDR3 is 13 amino acids. Germline values: CDR1 DFQATT, CDR2 SNEGSKA (reference sequence). V was clipped by 6 bases and J by 4 bases, with 13 bases between them.

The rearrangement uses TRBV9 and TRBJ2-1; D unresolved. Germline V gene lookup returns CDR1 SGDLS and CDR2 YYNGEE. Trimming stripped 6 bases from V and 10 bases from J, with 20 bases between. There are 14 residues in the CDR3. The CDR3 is CASTLTTGFEEQFF. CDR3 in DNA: TGTGCCAGCACTTTAACGACGGGCTTCGAAGAGCAGTTCTTC.

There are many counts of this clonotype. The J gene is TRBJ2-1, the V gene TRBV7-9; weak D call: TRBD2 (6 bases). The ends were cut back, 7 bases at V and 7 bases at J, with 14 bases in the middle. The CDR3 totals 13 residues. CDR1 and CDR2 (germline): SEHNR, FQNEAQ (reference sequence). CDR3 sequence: CASTLGRGNEQFF. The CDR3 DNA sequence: TGTGCCAGCACCCTCGGGAGAGGTAATGAGCAGTTCTTC.

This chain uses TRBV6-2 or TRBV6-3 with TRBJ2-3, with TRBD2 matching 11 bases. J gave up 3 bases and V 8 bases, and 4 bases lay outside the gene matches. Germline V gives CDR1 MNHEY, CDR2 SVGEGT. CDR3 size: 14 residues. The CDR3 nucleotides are TGTGCCAGCCGTAGGACTAGCGGGACAGATACGCAGTATTTT. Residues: CASRRTSGTDTQYF.

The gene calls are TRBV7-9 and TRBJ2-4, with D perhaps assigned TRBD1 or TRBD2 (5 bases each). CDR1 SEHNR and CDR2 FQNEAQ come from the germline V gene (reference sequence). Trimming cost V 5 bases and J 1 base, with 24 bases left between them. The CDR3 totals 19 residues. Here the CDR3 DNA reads TGTGCCAGCAGCCCCATCGAGGGGCGCGAAGGTTTTGCCAAAAACATTCAGTACTTC. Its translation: CASSPIEGREGFAKNIQYF. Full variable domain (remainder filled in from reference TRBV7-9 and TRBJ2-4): DTGVSQNPRHKITKRGQNVTFRCDPISEHNRLYWYRQTLGQGPEFLTYFQNEAQLEKSRLLSDRFSAERPKGSFSTLEIQRTEQGDSAMYLCASSPIEGREGFAKNIQYFGAGTRLSVL.

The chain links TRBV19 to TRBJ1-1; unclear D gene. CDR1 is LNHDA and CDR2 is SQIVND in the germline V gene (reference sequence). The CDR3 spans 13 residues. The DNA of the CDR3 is TGTGTTAGTAGTATGGGCAGAAACACTGAAGCTTTCTTT. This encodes CVSSMGRNTEAFF.

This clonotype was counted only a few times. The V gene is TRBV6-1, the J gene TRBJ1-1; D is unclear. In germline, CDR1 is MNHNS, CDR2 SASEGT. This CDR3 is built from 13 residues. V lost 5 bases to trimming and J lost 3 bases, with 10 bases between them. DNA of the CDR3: TGTGCCAGCAGTTCACCGTGGGACACTGAAGCTTTCTTT. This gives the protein CASSSPWDTEAFF.

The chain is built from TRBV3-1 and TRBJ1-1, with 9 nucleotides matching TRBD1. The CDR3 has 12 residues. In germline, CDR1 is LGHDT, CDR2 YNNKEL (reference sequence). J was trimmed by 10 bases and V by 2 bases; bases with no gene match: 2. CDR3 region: CASSQLDRGAFF. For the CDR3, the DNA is TGTGCCAGCAGCCAATTGGACAGGGGAGCTTTCTTT.

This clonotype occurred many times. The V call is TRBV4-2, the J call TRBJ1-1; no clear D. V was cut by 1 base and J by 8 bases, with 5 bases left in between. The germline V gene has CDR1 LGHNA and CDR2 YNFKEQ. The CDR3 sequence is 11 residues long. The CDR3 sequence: CASSQGGEAFF. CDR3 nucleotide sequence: TGTGCCAGCAGCCAAGGGGGAGAAGCTTTCTTT.

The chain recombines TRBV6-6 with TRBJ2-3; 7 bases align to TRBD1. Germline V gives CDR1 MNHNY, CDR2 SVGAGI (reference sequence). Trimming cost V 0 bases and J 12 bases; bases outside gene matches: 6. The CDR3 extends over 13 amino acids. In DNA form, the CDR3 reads TGTGCCAGCAGTTACTCTGGGACAGCAAATCAGTATTTT. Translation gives CASSYSGTANQYF.

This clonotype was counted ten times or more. CDR3 DNA sequence: TGTGCCAGCAGGCCGGGACAGGGAGGTTACAATGAGCAGTTCTTC. Its translation is CASRPGQGGYNEQFF. The chain combines TRBV3-1 with TRBJ2-1, with 9 bases lining up with TRBD1. Germline-derived CDR1 and CDR2 are LGHDT and YNNKEL (reference sequence). The length of the CDR3 is 15 residues. V lost 6 bases to trimming and J lost 4 bases; unmatched junction nucleotides: 7.

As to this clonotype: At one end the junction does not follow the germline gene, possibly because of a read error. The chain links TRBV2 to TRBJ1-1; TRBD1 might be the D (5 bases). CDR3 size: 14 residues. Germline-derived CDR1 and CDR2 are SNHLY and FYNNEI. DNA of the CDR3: TGTGCCAGCAGTGAAGGGGTGGGACCGAGAAGAGCTTTATTT. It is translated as CASSEGVGPRRALF. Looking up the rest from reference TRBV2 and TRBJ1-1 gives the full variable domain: EPEVTQTPSHQVTQMGQEVILRCVPISNHLYFYWYRQILGQKVEFLVSFYNNEISEKSEIFDDQFSVERPDGSNFTLKIRSTKLEDSAMYFCASSEGVGPRRALFGQGTRLTVV.

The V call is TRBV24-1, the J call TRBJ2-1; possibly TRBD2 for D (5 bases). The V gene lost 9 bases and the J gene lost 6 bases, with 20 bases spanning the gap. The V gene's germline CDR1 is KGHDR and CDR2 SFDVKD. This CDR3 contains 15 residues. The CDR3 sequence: CATGTRRGSANEQFF. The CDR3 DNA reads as TGTGCCACCGGTACGAGGCGAGGGAGCGCCAATGAGCAGTTCTTC.

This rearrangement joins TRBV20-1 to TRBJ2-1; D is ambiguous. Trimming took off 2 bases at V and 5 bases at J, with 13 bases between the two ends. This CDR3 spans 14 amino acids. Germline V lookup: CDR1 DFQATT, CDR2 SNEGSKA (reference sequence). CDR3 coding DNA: TGCAGTGCTAGACATCCGGGTGGTCACAATGAGCAGTTCTTC. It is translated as CSARHPGGHNEQFF.

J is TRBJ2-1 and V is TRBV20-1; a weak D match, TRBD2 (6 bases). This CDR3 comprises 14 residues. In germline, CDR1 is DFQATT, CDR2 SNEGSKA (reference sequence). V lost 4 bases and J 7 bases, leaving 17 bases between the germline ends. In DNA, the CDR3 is TGCAGTGCTAACCTAGCGTACCGTGGGAATGAGCAGTTCTTC. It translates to CSANLAYRGNEQFF.

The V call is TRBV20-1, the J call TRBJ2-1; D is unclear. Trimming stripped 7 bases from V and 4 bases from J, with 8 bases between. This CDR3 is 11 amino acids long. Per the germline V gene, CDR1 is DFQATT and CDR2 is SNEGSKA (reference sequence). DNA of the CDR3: TGCAGTGTTGGCTTATACAATGAGCAGTTCTTC. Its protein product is CSVGLYNEQFF.

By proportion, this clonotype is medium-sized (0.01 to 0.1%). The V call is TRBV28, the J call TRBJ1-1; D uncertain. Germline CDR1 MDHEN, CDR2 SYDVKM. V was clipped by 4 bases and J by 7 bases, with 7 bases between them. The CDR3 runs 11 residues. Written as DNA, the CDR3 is TGTGCCAGCAGTTCAAGTCATGAAGCTTTCTTT. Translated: CASSSSHEAFF.

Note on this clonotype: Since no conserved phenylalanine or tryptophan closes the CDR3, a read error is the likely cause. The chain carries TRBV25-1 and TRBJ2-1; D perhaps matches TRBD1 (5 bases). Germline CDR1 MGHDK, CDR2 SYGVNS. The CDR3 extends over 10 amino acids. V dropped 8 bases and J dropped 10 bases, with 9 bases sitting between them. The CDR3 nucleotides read TGTGCCAGCGTGGGGCGCGAGCAGTTCCTC. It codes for CASVGREQFL.